These 26 T cell receptor beta chains share one sample of origin, sequenced in a study of blood T cell repertoires in COVID-19. Method: immunoSEQ multiplex PCR; TCRdb's copy keeps in-frame clones and lacks some. This sample carries 390,000 or so clones, roughly nine tenths of them seen once, and the ten largest clones take around 1%. Input material: PBMCs or T cells enriched from blood (not recorded which). These receptors were obtained from a man aged 18 to 30 who had recovered from COVID-19.

This rearrangement joins TRBV6-2 or TRBV6-3 to TRBJ2-1, with TRBD2 identical over 12 bases. V gave up 6 bases and J gave up 5 bases; unmatched junction bases: 11. Germline V gene data show CDR1 as MNHEY and CDR2 as SVGEGT. The CDR3 length is 17 residues. CDR3 in DNA: TGTGCCAGCAGCCTACTGGCTAGCGGGGGGGCCCACAATGAGCAGTTCTTC. It yields the protein CASSLLASGGAHNEQFF.

The genes are TRBV5-4 and TRBJ2-1; possibly TRBD2 for D (6 bases). The length of the CDR3 is 15 residues. Trimming pared 6 bases from V and 4 bases from J, leaving 17 bases between. Germline assignment: CDR1 SGHNT and CDR2 YYREEE (reference sequence). The CDR3 protein is CASTLVGGPYNEQFF. The CDR3 DNA follows: TGTGCCAGCACCCTCGTGGGGGGACCTTACAATGAGCAGTTCTTC.

V usage is TRBV24-1 and J usage is TRBJ2-2, with 8 bases aligning to TRBD1. CDR3 length equals 14 residues. CDR1 and CDR2 (germline): KGHDR, SFDVKD. V lost 10 bases to trimming and J lost 5 bases; unmatched junction nucleotides: 8. The CDR3: CATRGQGQTGELFF. The CDR3 DNA reads as TGTGCCACTAGAGGACAGGGACAAACCGGGGAGCTGTTTTTT.

The count of this clone is one. The V and J genes are TRBV25-1 and TRBJ2-7, with D maybe TRBD1 (6 bases). The CDR3 spans 12 residues. Germline V CDR1 and CDR2: MGHDK, SYGVNS. Trimming shortened V by 6 bases and J by 2 bases, and 8 bases separated the two germline ends. The CDR3 is CASRDSTYEQYF. CDR3 nucleotide sequence: TGTGCCAGCAGGGACAGCACCTACGAGCAGTACTTC.

The J gene is TRBJ2-7, the V gene TRBV30; the match to TRBD1 covers 7 bases. The CDR3 is 14 residues long. Trimming at V came to 7 bases and at J to 2 bases, leaving 11 bases not matched to a gene. CDR1 GTSNPN and CDR2 SVGIG come from the germline V gene (reference sequence). CDR3 bases: TGTGCCTCAAAGAGGGGGACAGAAGCCTACGAGCAGTACTTC. It yields the protein CASKRGTEAYEQYF.

This clone was recorded once. The genes are TRBV9 and TRBJ2-1; TRBD2 matches 9 bases. Looked up from germline, CDR1 is SGDLS and CDR2 is YYNGEE. Trimming cost V 2 bases and J 9 bases; bases outside gene matches: 9. There are 15 residues in the CDR3. This CDR3 reads CASSVNGGGDGEQFF. The CDR3, as DNA: TGTGCCAGCAGCGTGAATGGCGGGGGGGATGGTGAGCAGTTCTTC.

The rearrangement joins TRBV6-6 to TRBJ1-5, with D perhaps matching TRBD1 (6 bases). This CDR3 contains 14 residues. V was pared by 7 bases and J by 4 bases, with 14 bases between. CDR1 MNHNY and CDR2 SVGAGI come from the germline V gene (reference sequence). This CDR3 reads CASKTGGINQPQHF. For the CDR3, the DNA is TGTGCCAGCAAGACAGGAGGAATAAATCAGCCCCAGCATTTT.

The chain employs TRBV7-2 and TRBJ2-2; D is uncertain. CDR1 and CDR2 from the germline V gene are SGHTA and FQGNSA. The CDR3 covers 13 residues. Trimming left V 5 bases short and J 6 bases short, with 10 bases between. CDR3: CASSPRRAGELFF. CDR3 DNA sequence: TGTGCCAGCAGCCCGCGGAGAGCCGGGGAGCTGTTTTTT. The whole variable domain, remainder taken from reference TRBV7-2 and TRBJ2-2, is GAGVSQSPSNKVTEKGKDVELRCDPISGHTALYWYRQSLGQGLEFLIYFQGNSAPDKSGLPSDRFSAERTGGSVSTLTIQRTQQEDSAVYLCASSPRRAGELFFGEGSRLTVL.

V gene TRBV4-3 combines with J gene TRBJ2-1; 8 nucleotides line up with TRBD2. With 4 bases clipped from V and 0 bases from J, the junction kept 2 bases outside the gene matches. The CDR3 runs to 15 residues. From germline, CDR1 is LGHNA and CDR2 YSLEER. CDR3 loop: CASSRAGASYNEQFF. The CDR3 DNA follows: TGCGCCAGCAGCCGAGCGGGAGCCTCCTACAATGAGCAGTTCTTC.

The gene calls are TRBV28 and TRBJ1-4; 8 nucleotides agree with TRBD1. CDR1 is MDHEN and CDR2 is SYDVKM in the germline V gene. The CDR3 length is 14 residues. The V and J ends lost 5 bases and 4 bases, in that order; junction bases with no gene match: 3. CDR3: CASSEGQVNEKLFF. CDR3 bases: TGTGCCAGCAGTGAGGGACAGGTTAATGAAAAACTGTTTTTT. The full variable domain, completed using reference TRBV28 and TRBJ1-4, is DVKVTQSSRYLVKRTGEKVFLECVQDMDHENMFWYRQDPGLGLRLIYFSYDVKMKEKGDIPEGYSVSREKKERFSLILESASTNQTSMYLCASSEGQVNEKLFFGSGTQLSVL.

The chain recombines TRBV7-9 with TRBJ1-1, with D perhaps TRBD1 (5 bases). The CDR3 contains 14 residues. In germline, CDR1 is SEHNR, CDR2 FQNEAQ (reference sequence). V gave up 1 base and J gave up 8 bases, with 14 bases separating them. CDR3 loop: CASSLGEGRREAFF. In nucleotides, the CDR3 is TGTGCCAGCAGCTTAGGGGAGGGACGACGAGAAGCTTTCTTT.

The genes are TRBV2 and TRBJ2-2, with TRBD2 as a possible D gene (5 bases). This CDR3 contains 14 residues. Germline loops: CDR1 SNHLY, CDR2 FYNNEI. Trimming cost V 10 bases and J 0 bases, with 12 bases left between them. As DNA, the CDR3 is TGTGCCAACTCGGGGAACGCGAACACCGGGGAGCTGTTTTTT. It specifies CANSGNANTGELFF.

The V gene is TRBV18, the J gene TRBJ2-1, with TRBD1 matching 9 bases. Germline CDR1 is KGHSH and CDR2 is LQKENI. CDR3 length equals 16 residues. The junction had 7 bases not matched to a gene; V was cut back by 2 bases and J by 5 bases. The CDR3 region is CASSPTWDRDNNEQFF. The CDR3, as DNA: TGTGCCAGCTCACCAACATGGGACAGGGACAACAATGAGCAGTTCTTC.

The chain joins TRBV18 to TRBJ2-7, with 7 bases matching TRBD2. The junction had 6 bases not matched to a gene; V was cut back by 1 base and J by 3 bases. Germline V CDR1 and CDR2: KGHSH, LQKENI. The CDR3 length is 15 residues. The CDR3 reads CASSPLRGSNYEQYF. The CDR3 nucleotides read TGTGCCAGCTCACCACTACGCGGGAGTAACTACGAGCAGTACTTC.

This clone is medium-sized within its sample. The chain employs TRBV19 and TRBJ2-1; TRBD2 matches at 11 bases. The CDR3 is 15 residues long. Unmatched junction bases numbered 5, after V lost 7 bases and J lost 3 bases. The germline V gene has CDR1 LNHDA and CDR2 SQIVND (reference sequence). The CDR3 DNA is TGTGCCAGTACCTTGACTAGCGGGGACTACAATGAGCAGTTCTTC. Protein product: CASTLTSGDYNEQFF.

The rearrangement joins TRBV5-4 to TRBJ2-3; D gene ambiguous. CDR1 is SGHNT and CDR2 is YYREEE in the germline V gene (reference sequence). The CDR3 contains 15 residues. V shed 3 bases and J shed 2 bases, with 13 bases lying between them. The chain's CDR3 is CASSSSHRDTDTQYF. CDR3 coding DNA: TGTGCCAGCAGCTCCTCCCACCGAGACACAGATACGCAGTATTTT.

With respect to this clone: Other DNA sequences in this specimen translate into the identical CDR3. The V gene is TRBV2, the J gene TRBJ1-1; tentative D call: TRBD1 (6 bases). Germline V CDR1 and CDR2: SNHLY, FYNNEI. Between the trimmed V and J ends, which lost 5 bases and 1 base, there was a span of 8 bases. CDR3 length: 13 amino acids. CDR3 sequence (DNA): TGTGCCAGCAGTCAGGGGAGGAACACTGAAGCTTTCTTT. The encoded protein is CASSQGRNTEAFF.

V usage is TRBV6-2 or TRBV6-3 and J usage is TRBJ2-7, with 10 bases fitting TRBD1. The CDR3 loop spans 15 amino acids. Germline V gene sequence: CDR1 MNHEY, CDR2 SVGEGT. V trimming: 5 bases; J trimming: 2 bases; junction bases outside the gene matches: 6. The CDR3 sequence is CASSTPGQGPYEQYF. The CDR3 region has the DNA TGTGCCAGCAGTACCCCGGGACAGGGGCCCTACGAGCAGTACTTC.

The V call is TRBV7-8, the J call TRBJ1-2; a weak D match, TRBD1 (6 bases). In germline, CDR1 is SGHVS, CDR2 FQNEAQ. Trimming cost V 1 base and J 3 bases, with 15 bases left between them. The CDR3 sequence is 16 residues long. CDR3 sequence (DNA): TGTGCCAGCAGCTTAGATTCGGCAGGGGTGGACTATGGCTACACCTTC. Translated: CASSLDSAGVDYGYTF.

The V and J genes are TRBV11-2 and TRBJ2-5, with D unresolved. CDR3 length: 16 residues. Germline CDR1 reads SGHAT; CDR2 reads FQNNGV. V lost 3 bases to trimming and J lost 5 bases, with 19 bases between them. In DNA form, the CDR3 reads TGTGCCAGCAGCTTCGGAACTACTCTTTCGGGTGAGACCCAGTACTTC. Translating gives CASSFGTTLSGETQYF.

The genes are TRBV30 and TRBJ2-1; 8 bases are shared with TRBD2. The CDR3 loop spans 12 amino acids. The germline gives CDR1 GTSNPN, CDR2 SVGIG (reference sequence). V gave up 0 bases and J gave up 15 bases; unmatched junction bases: 7. This CDR3 reads CAWSVPSGSWFF. CDR3 DNA sequence: TGTGCCTGGAGTGTACCGAGCGGGAGTTGGTTCTTC. The full variable domain, rest sourced from reference TRBV30 and TRBJ2-1, is SQTIHQWPATLVQPVGSPLSLECTVEGTSNPNLYWYRQAAGRGLQLLFYSVGIGQISSEVPQNLSASRPQDRQFILSSKKLLLSDSGFYLCAWSVPSGSWFFGPGTRLTVL.

The V gene is TRBV5-6, the J gene TRBJ1-2, with 9 bases lining up with TRBD1. Germline CDR1 SGHDT, CDR2 YYEEEE. This CDR3 comprises 13 residues. After removal of 2 bases from V and 4 bases from J, the junction contained 0 bases not matched to a gene. CDR3 loop: CASSLQGAYGYTF. The CDR3 bases are TGTGCCAGCAGCTTACAGGGGGCCTATGGCTACACCTTC.

This chain links TRBV9 with TRBJ1-1; 7 bases line up with TRBD1. Germline CDR1 and CDR2: SGDLS and YYNGEE. The CDR3 totals 14 residues. Trimming removed 4 bases from V and 12 bases from J; junction bases left unmatched: 15. CDR3 protein: CASSPLTGNERTFF. In DNA, the CDR3 is TGTGCCAGCAGCCCACTGACAGGGAATGAGAGAACTTTCTTT.

The chain uses TRBV7-9 and TRBJ2-6; no definite D call. Trimming took off 2 bases at V and 1 base at J, with 18 bases between the two ends. The CDR3 totals 19 residues. Germline V gene lookup returns CDR1 SEHNR and CDR2 FQNEAQ (reference sequence). The CDR3 here is CASSLFITYPLSGANVLTF. The CDR3 bases are TGTGCCAGCAGCTTATTTATCACTTATCCCCTATCTGGGGCCAACGTCCTGACTTTC.

The rearrangement joins TRBV5-4 to TRBJ2-1, with D possibly being TRBD2 (6 bases). CDR1 and CDR2 (germline): SGHNT, YYREEE (reference sequence). Trimming removed 3 bases from V and 4 bases from J, with 11 bases in between. This CDR3 comprises 14 residues. As DNA, the CDR3 is TGTGCCAGCAGCTCCGGGACTCAGTACAATGAGCAGTTCTTC. Translation gives CASSSGTQYNEQFF. Complete variable domain (other parts from reference TRBV5-4 and TRBJ2-1): ETGVTQSPTHLIKTRGQQVTLRCSSQSGHNTVSWYQQALGQGPQFIFQYYREEENGRGNFPPRFSGLQFPNYSSELNVNALELDDSALYLCASSSGTQYNEQFFGPGTRLTVL.

The rearrangement uses TRBV20-1 and TRBJ2-5; 14 bases map to TRBD2. Trimming removed 3 bases from V and 5 bases from J; junction bases left unmatched: 8. Germline V gives CDR1 DFQATT, CDR2 SNEGSKA (reference sequence). The CDR3 is 16 amino acids. The CDR3 DNA is TGCAGTGCTAGTGGGACTAGCGGGGGAAGGGGGGAGACCCAGTACTTC. Protein product: CSASGTSGGRGETQYF.